A selection of T cell receptor beta chains follows, all from one sample in a study of cytomegalovirus exposure and HLA in healthy donors. Here immunoSEQ multiplex PCR was the method, and the copy in TCRdb shows in-frame clones only, minus some. The table has about 160,000 clones, around 80% seen once. Source material: PBMCs. The receptors were sampled from a man in his late teens or twenties in good health and CMV-seropositive. The CDR3 runs from the conserved cysteine through the conserved F or W. D genes are given only for firm matches. Size values are once, few and many counts, or a class for expanded clones, and some rows have none.

TRBJ1-5	-	TRBD1	TRBV7-8	CASSLYRGNQPQHF	TGTGCCAGCAGCTTATACAGGGGGAATCAGCCCCAGCATTTT
TRBJ2-7	-	TRBD1	TRBV9	CASSVGRTGTYEQYF	TGTGCCAGCAGCGTAGGGAGGACAGGGACCTACGAGCAGTACTTC
TRBJ1-1	-	-	TRBV19	CASRPSWSGNTEAFF	TGTGCCAGTAGGCCCTCCTGGTCGGGGAACACTGAAGCTTTCTTT
TRBJ2-1	-	-	TRBV5-1	CASSPSTSFPSYNEQFF	TGCGCCAGCAGCCCCTCGACTAGTTTCCCATCCTACAATGAGCAGTTCTTC
TRBJ1-1	once	-	TRBV18	CASSSPRGGTEAFF	TGTGCCAGCTCATCCCCGCGGGGTGGCACTGAAGCTTTCTTT
TRBJ2-7	-	-	TRBV19	CASNSGAEQYF	TGTGCCAGTAATTCCGGAGCCGAGCAGTACTTC
TRBJ2-2	-	TRBD1	TRBV19	CASSSRQGTAGELFF	TGTGCCAGTAGTTCCAGACAGGGAACGGCCGGGGAGCTGTTTTTT
TRBJ2-7	-	-	TRBV27	CASSSTFRQVSYEQYF	TGTGCCAGCAGTTCAACCTTCAGACAGGTCTCCTACGAGCAGTACTTC
TRBJ2-1	-	TRBD2	TRBV19	CASSARLAGGIEQFF	TGTGCCAGTAGTGCTCGGCTAGCGGGAGGTATTGAGCAGTTCTTC
TRBJ1-1	-	-	TRBV5-1	CASSFMAGSMNTEAFF	TGCGCCAGCAGCTTTATGGCAGGGTCCATGAACACTGAAGCTTTCTTT
TRBJ2-7	-	-	TRBV19	CARSYEQYF	TGTGCCAGGTCTTACGAGCAGTACTTC
TRBJ2-5	-	-	TRBV19	CASSIGRAWQTQYF	TGTGCCAGTAGTATAGGGAGGGCTTGGCAGACCCAGTACTTC
TRBJ1-5	-	-	TRBV2	CASSGQSPTNQPQHF	TGTGCCAGCAGTGGACAGTCCCCAACTAATCAGCCCCAGCATTTT
TRBJ2-7	-	TRBD2	TRBV30	CACKGLGYEQYF	TGTGCCTGCAAAGGACTAGGTTACGAGCAGTACTTC
TRBJ1-2	-	-	TRBV6-5	CASSYRGGYSYGYTF	TGTGCCAGCAGTTACAGGGGGGGTTACTCTTATGGCTACACCTTC
TRBJ2-1	-	TRBD1	TRBV2	CASRSGQGAYNEQFF	TGTGCCAGCCGTTCGGGACAGGGGGCCTACAATGAGCAGTTCTTC
TRBJ2-2	-	TRBD2	TRBV2	CASSGTTNTGELFF	TGTGCCAGCAGCGGGACTACGAACACCGGGGAGCTGTTTTTT
TRBJ1-2	-	-	TRBV7-9	CASSPPRPANYGYTF	TGTGCCAGCAGCCCCCCGCGGCCAGCTAACTATGGCTACACCTTC
TRBJ1-4	-	TRBD1	TRBV4-1	CASSLLQGADEKLFF	TGCGCCAGCAGCCTTTTGCAGGGGGCAGATGAAAAACTGTTTTTT
TRBJ2-1	-	-	TRBV4-1	CASSQDTFLSGYNEQFF	TGCGCCAGCAGCCAAGATACCTTTTTATCCGGTTACAATGAGCAGTTCTTC
TRBJ1-1	-	-	TRBV13	CASSPSRARWGERDVAFF	TGTGCCAGCAGCCCATCCCGAGCGCGGTGGGGGGAGCGGGACGTGGCTTTCTTT
TRBJ2-7	-	TRBD1	TRBV7-9	CASSLAMTGQTYEQYF	TGTGCCAGCAGCTTAGCTATGACAGGGCAAACCTACGAGCAGTACTTC
TRBJ2-5	-	TRBD2	TRBV2	CASHFGGGTQYF	TGTGCCAGCCACTTCGGGGGGGGGACCCAGTACTTC
TRBJ2-3	-	-	TRBV4-3	CASSQIRSANTQYF	TGCGCCAGCAGCCAGATCCGGAGTGCGAATACGCAGTATTTT
TRBJ2-1	-	-	TRBV5-1	CASSLAPGTSYNEQFF	TGCGCCAGCAGCTTGGCACCGGGGACTTCTTACAATGAGCAGTTCTTC